The 30 T cell receptor beta chains reported below all come from one sample, sequenced in a study of human T cells and chemical hapten exposure. Time point: pre-sensitization, week 0. Treatment described: therapeutic diphenylcyclopropenone sensitization with weekly scalp DPC. TCRdb recomputed calls from the RACE reads with MiXCR, one row per CDR3 protein. The profile shows approximately 320,000 distinct CDR3 sequences, 4.5% to 5.5% of them singletons. The sequenced sample was whole blood, obtained in connection with sensitization to the hapten diphenylcyclopropenone (DPC). The receptors stem from a woman younger than 35 with alopecia areata. Some clones in this sample may be carry-over from other donors' samples.

The chain links TRBV7-2 to TRBJ2-3; weak D call: TRBD2 (5 bases). V was trimmed by 3 bases and J by 2 bases, leaving 15 bases between them. CDR3 size: 16 residues. Germline assignment: CDR1 SGHTA and CDR2 FQGNSA. The CDR3: CASSFNGRGTTDTQYF. The CDR3 nucleotides read TGTGCCAGCAGCTTTAACGGTCGGGGTACCACAGATACGCAGTATTTT.

This clonotype was seen repeatedly, ten times or more. This chain joins TRBV6-6 and TRBJ2-3, with 7 bases aligning to TRBD2. CDR1 and CDR2 from the germline V gene are MNHNY and SVGAGI (reference sequence). The CDR3 is 14 amino acids. J lost 5 bases, V lost 5 bases, and 7 bases had no gene match. The CDR3 DNA follows: TGTGCCAGCAGTGTCGGACTAGAAAAAGATACGCAGTATTTT. It is translated as CASSVGLEKDTQYF.

The CDR3 is CASSPGQGEDGYTF. The CDR3 DNA sequence: TGTGCCAGCAGCCCCGGACAGGGGGAGGATGGCTACACCTTC. This sequence joins TRBV5-5 and TRBJ1-2, with 10 bases matching TRBD1. Trimming removed 4 bases from V and 6 bases from J; junction bases left unmatched: 6. Germline loops: CDR1 SGHKS, CDR2 YYEKEE (reference sequence). The length of the CDR3 is 14 residues.

This clonotype was seen a handful of times. This chain links TRBV7-2 with TRBJ2-5, with 8 bases lining up with TRBD1. Germline CDR1 reads SGHTA; CDR2 reads FQGNSA. The V segment lost 6 bases and the J segment 4 bases; nucleotides outside the gene matches: 10. This CDR3 has 15 amino acids. In nucleotides, the CDR3 is TGTGCCAGCAGTTTTGACAGGGGAAGGTTAGAGACCCAGTACTTC. As protein: CASSFDRGRLETQYF.

This chain links TRBV9 with TRBJ1-1; no clear D. Germline assignment: CDR1 SGDLS and CDR2 YYNGEE. This CDR3 comprises 13 residues. Trimming shortened V by 0 bases and J by 3 bases, and 6 bases separated the two germline ends. The CDR3 nucleotides read TGTGCCAGCAGCGTAGAGTCGTACACTGAAGCTTTCTTT. Protein product: CASSVESYTEAFF.

This clonotype appeared many times. The chain combines TRBV7-2 with TRBJ2-4, with D possibly being TRBD2 (6 bases). The CDR3 has 15 amino acids. Trimming took off 1 base at V and 0 bases at J, with 7 bases between the two ends. Germline CDR1 SGHTA, CDR2 FQGNSA. CDR3 bases: TGTGCCAGCAGCTTAGTGCGGGGAGCCAAAAACATTCAGTACTTC. Encoded protein: CASSLVRGAKNIQYF.

The genes are TRBV19 and TRBJ2-2; no clear D gene. This CDR3 spans 13 amino acids. Deletions cut 4 bases from V and 5 bases from J, with 8 bases between. Per germline, CDR1 LNHDA and CDR2 SQIVND (reference sequence). The CDR3 region is CASSSYETGELFF. The CDR3 coding sequence is TGTGCCAGTAGTAGTTATGAGACCGGGGAGCTGTTTTTT.

In this sample, this clonotype turned up a few times. This sequence joins TRBV27 and TRBJ2-3; D might be TRBD2 (5 bases). The CDR3 sequence is 12 residues long. CDR1 and CDR2 from the germline V gene are MNHEY and SMNVEV (reference sequence). Trimming took 5 bases from V and 9 from J, leaving 12 bases between them. CDR3: CASSPDGITQYF. The CDR3 DNA is TGTGCCAGCAGTCCAGACGGGATAACGCAGTATTTT.

This clonotype came up many times. The gene calls are TRBV7-3 and TRBJ1-5; the D is unclear. Germline CDR1 and CDR2: SGHTA and FQGTGA. CDR3 length: 11 amino acids. Trimming left V 5 bases short and J 10 bases short, with 9 bases between. Here the CDR3 reads CASSLETPQHF. CDR3 in DNA: TGTGCCAGCAGCCTCGAAACCCCCCAGCATTTT. Combining the CDR3 with reference TRBV7-3 and TRBJ1-5 gives the whole variable domain GAGVSQTPSNKVTEKGKYVELRCDPISGHTALYWYRQSLGQGPEFLIYFQGTGAADDSGLPNDRFFAVRPEGSVSTLKIQRTERGDSAVYLCASSLETPQHFGDGTRLSIL.

This clonotype was recorded many times. The V and J genes are TRBV28 and TRBJ1-5; unclear D gene. This CDR3 has 17 amino acids. Germline V CDR1 and CDR2: MDHEN, SYDVKM. The germline V and J ends were trimmed by 3 bases and 6 bases, with 21 bases remaining between them. This chain's CDR3 is CASSFGPPRPAGQPQHF. DNA for the CDR3: TGTGCCAGCAGTTTCGGTCCCCCTAGGCCGGCGGGTCAGCCCCAGCATTTT.

The CDR3 sequence is CASSLESVSGANVLTF. DNA of the CDR3: TGTGCCAGCAGCTTAGAATCGGTCTCTGGGGCCAACGTCCTGACTTTC. The gene calls are TRBV13 and TRBJ2-6, with D unresolved. This CDR3 region has 16 residues. The V and J ends lost 1 base and 0 bases respectively, with 7 bases between them. In germline, CDR1 is PRHDT, CDR2 FYEKMQ (reference sequence).

In this sample, this clonotype turned up many times. V and J are TRBV28 and TRBJ2-3, with 7 bases fitting TRBD1. The CDR3 contains 16 residues. CDR1 is MDHEN, CDR2 SYDVKM, per germline. With V trimmed by 7 bases and J by 1 base, 11 bases remained unmatched. The CDR3 DNA reads as TGTGCCAGCAAAACACCCCGGACAGGTGGCACAGATACGCAGTATTTT. It specifies CASKTPRTGGTDTQYF.

The chain combines TRBV12-3 or TRBV12-4 with TRBJ2-1, with TRBD2 matching 8 bases. The V and J ends lost 1 base and 15 bases, in that order; junction bases with no gene match: 8. The CDR3 loop spans 13 amino acids. CDR3 residues: CASSLELAGGGFF. The CDR3, as DNA: TGTGCCAGCAGTTTAGAGTTGGCGGGGGGCGGGTTCTTC.

This clonotype has more than one count but fewer than ten. The rearrangement links TRBV6-5 to TRBJ1-2; D is unresolved. This CDR3 has 17 amino acids. V lost 0 bases to trimming and J lost 5 bases, with 19 bases between them. Germline lookup yields CDR1 MNHEY and CDR2 SVGAGI. The DNA of the CDR3 is TGTGCCAGCAGTTACTCTACCATCTCAGCTTACCCTTATGGCTACACCTTC. Its protein product is CASSYSTISAYPYGYTF.

This clonotype was seen only a few times. The chain recombines TRBV13 with TRBJ1-3; D might be TRBD1 (5 bases). CDR3 size: 14 residues. Trimming took off 5 bases at V and 2 bases at J, with 10 bases between the two ends. CDR1 and CDR2 (germline): PRHDT, FYEKMQ (reference sequence). This chain's CDR3 is CASSPGATGNTIYF. The DNA of the CDR3 is TGTGCCAGCAGCCCCGGGGCAACTGGAAACACCATATATTTT.

This chain links TRBV14 with TRBJ2-5; no reliable D call. The CDR3 is made up of 14 amino acids. From germline, CDR1 is SGHDN and CDR2 FVKESK. The V gene lost 2 bases and the J gene lost 5 bases, with 12 bases spanning the gap. CDR3 sequence: CASSQLPNMETQYF. CDR3 coding DNA: TGTGCCAGCAGCCAACTCCCCAACATGGAGACCCAGTACTTC.

The chain couples TRBV6-2 or TRBV6-3 to TRBJ2-7; no definite D call. This CDR3 has 15 amino acids. CDR1 is MNHEY and CDR2 is SVGEGT in the germline V gene. V lost 6 bases and J 5 bases, leaving 20 bases between the germline ends. This CDR3 reads CASSQIGEEGDEQYF. The CDR3 region has the DNA TGTGCCAGCAGCCAGATAGGAGAGGAAGGTGACGAGCAGTACTTC.

CDR3 in amino acids: CASSYPGTGGEKLFF. In DNA, the CDR3 is TGTGCCAGCAGTTACCCCGGGACAGGGGGTGAAAAACTGTTTTTT. This chain connects TRBV28 to TRBJ1-4; 11 nucleotides agree with TRBD1. Trimming took 4 bases from V and 7 from J; bases not matched to a gene: 5. This CDR3 is built from 15 residues. Germline lookup yields CDR1 MDHEN and CDR2 SYDVKM.

This clonotype showed up just a few times. V is TRBV20-1 and J is TRBJ1-3, with D possibly matching TRBD1 (5 bases). CDR1 is DFQATT and CDR2 is SNEGSKA in the germline V gene (reference sequence). Trimming stripped 4 bases from V and 1 base from J, with 8 bases between. CDR3 size: 13 residues. The CDR3 DNA follows: TGCAGTGCTATGACAGAGTCTGGAAACACCATATATTTT. It codes for CSAMTESGNTIYF.

The chain is built from TRBV7-9 and TRBJ2-7; D perhaps matches TRBD1 (5 bases). The CDR3 sequence is 14 residues long. V dropped 4 bases and J dropped 5 bases, with 15 bases sitting between them. Per the germline V gene, CDR1 is SEHNR and CDR2 is FQNEAQ (reference sequence). CDR3 residues: CASSSGLWNDEQYF. The DNA of the CDR3 is TGTGCCAGCAGCTCAGGGCTGTGGAACGACGAGCAGTACTTC.

This clonotype was detected many times. The chain carries TRBV5-8 and TRBJ2-5; TRBD1 matches at 8 bases. V was pared by 2 bases and J by 3 bases, with 3 bases of the junction left unmatched. The CDR3 totals 14 residues. In germline, CDR1 is SGHTS, CDR2 YDEGEE. CDR3 sequence reads: CASSLQGGEETQYF. In DNA, the CDR3 is TGTGCCAGCAGCTTACAGGGGGGTGAAGAGACCCAGTACTTC.

This clonotype was observed a few times. This sequence joins TRBV12-3 or TRBV12-4 and TRBJ1-3; D is ambiguous. This CDR3 contains 14 residues. Trimming removed 8 bases from V and 0 bases from J, with 11 bases in between. The chain's CDR3 is CASPPKFSGNTIYF. CDR3 bases: TGTGCCAGCCCCCCAAAATTCTCTGGAAACACCATATATTTT.

As concerns this clonotype: Just one base apart from a much larger clone, this may be a read error. As DNA, the CDR3 is TGTGCCAGCAGCTTAGCGTTAACAGGGGTGGCCGAGCAGTACTTC. Translation: CASSLALTGVAEQYF. This rearrangement joins TRBV7-2 to TRBJ2-7, with 7 bases identical to TRBD1. Germline V gene lookup returns CDR1 SGHTA and CDR2 FQGNSA. Trimming at V came to 0 bases and at J to 6 bases, leaving 8 bases not matched to a gene. CDR3 size: 15 residues. Drawing the rest from reference TRBV7-2 and TRBJ2-7, the complete variable domain is GAGVSQSPSNKVTEKGKDVELRCDPISGHTALYWYRQSLGQGLEFLIYFQGNSAPDKSGLPSDRFSAERTGGSVSTLTIQRTQQEDSAVYLCASSLALTGVAEQYFGPGTRLTVT.

Many counts were recorded for this clonotype. The rearrangement joins TRBV9 to TRBJ1-1; TRBD1 aligns across 12 bases. The CDR3 is made up of 20 amino acids. With 3 bases clipped from V and 3 bases from J, the junction kept 18 bases outside the gene matches. Germline CDR1 SGDLS, CDR2 YYNGEE. The CDR3 here is CASSDRSGTGGRVGDTEAFF. The CDR3 DNA reads as TGTGCCAGCAGCGATAGGTCAGGGACAGGGGGCAGGGTTGGGGACACTGAAGCTTTCTTT.

This clonotype appeared a few times. The genes are TRBV20-1 and TRBJ2-4; D unclear. This CDR3 has 13 amino acids. V was trimmed by 8 bases and J by 6 bases, leaving 17 bases between them. From germline, CDR1 is DFQATT and CDR2 SNEGSKA (reference sequence). The CDR3 loop reads CSLKDGFLNIQYF. The CDR3 nucleotides read TGCAGTTTGAAGGACGGGTTCCTAAACATTCAGTACTTC.

V usage is TRBV9 and J usage is TRBJ2-6, with 7 bases fitting TRBD1. The CDR3 runs 18 residues. The trim removed 2 bases at V and 0 bases at J, leaving 8 bases unmatched. CDR1 and CDR2 from the germline V gene are SGDLS and YYNGEE. The CDR3, as DNA: TGTGCCAGCAGCGTTCAGGGGGACGGTCTCTCTGGGGCCAACGTCCTGACTTTC. It codes for CASSVQGDGLSGANVLTF.

The V and J genes are TRBV4-1 and TRBJ2-5; weak D call: TRBD2 (5 bases). V was pared by 0 bases and J by 7 bases, with 9 bases between. CDR3 length: 13 amino acids. Germline V gives CDR1 MGHRA, CDR2 YSYEKL. This CDR3 is CASSQDYAGTQYF. In DNA, the CDR3 is TGCGCCAGCAGCCAAGATTATGCGGGGACCCAGTACTTC.

The sample holds a few counts of this clonotype. This chain connects TRBV9 to TRBJ1-5; TRBD1 matches at 7 bases. The CDR3 extends over 14 amino acids. From germline, CDR1 is SGDLS and CDR2 YYNGEE. V trimming: 2 bases; J trimming: 6 bases; junction bases outside the gene matches: 5. The CDR3: CASSVQGGGQPQHF. CDR3 sequence (DNA): TGTGCCAGCAGCGTGCAAGGGGGCGGTCAGCCCCAGCATTTT.

In this sample, this clonotype turned up many times. The gene calls are TRBV6-5 and TRBJ1-2, with a weak D call TRBD1 (5 bases). Deletions cut 7 bases from V and 6 bases from J, with 15 bases between. The CDR3 extends over 13 amino acids. The V gene's germline CDR1 is MNHEY and CDR2 SVGAGI. CDR3 DNA: TGTGCCAGCACCCTGGCAGGGAGGGATGGCTACACCTTC. It specifies CASTLAGRDGYTF.

This clonotype was observed at least ten times. This chain uses TRBV10-3 with TRBJ1-4, with no clear D. The CDR3 has 15 amino acids. Germline V gene data show CDR1 as ENHRY and CDR2 as SYGVKD. Trimming left V 0 bases short and J 3 bases short, with 8 bases between. CDR3 in amino acids: CAISESGGSNEKLFF. The CDR3 DNA reads as TGTGCCATCAGTGAGTCTGGCGGCTCTAATGAAAAACTGTTTTTT.